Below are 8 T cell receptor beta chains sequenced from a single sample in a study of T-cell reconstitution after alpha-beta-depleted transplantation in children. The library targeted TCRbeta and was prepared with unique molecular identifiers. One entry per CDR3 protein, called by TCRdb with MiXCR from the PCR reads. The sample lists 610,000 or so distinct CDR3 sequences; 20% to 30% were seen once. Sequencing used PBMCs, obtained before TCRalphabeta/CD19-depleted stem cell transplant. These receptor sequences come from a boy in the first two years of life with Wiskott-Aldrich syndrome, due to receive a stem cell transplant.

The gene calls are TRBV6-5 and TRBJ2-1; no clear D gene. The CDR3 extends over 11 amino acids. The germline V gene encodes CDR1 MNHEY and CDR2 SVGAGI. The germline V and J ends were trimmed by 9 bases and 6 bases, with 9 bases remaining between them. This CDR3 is CASSKGNEQFF. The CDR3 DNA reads TGTGCCAGTTCTAAAGGCAATGAGCAGTTCTTC.

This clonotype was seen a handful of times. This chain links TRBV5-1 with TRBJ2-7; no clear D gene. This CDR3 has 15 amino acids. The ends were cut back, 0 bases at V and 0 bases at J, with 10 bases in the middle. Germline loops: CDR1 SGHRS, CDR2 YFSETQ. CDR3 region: CASSLEREFSYEQYF. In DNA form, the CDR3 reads TGCGCCAGCAGCTTGGAGCGAGAATTCTCCTACGAGCAGTACTTC.

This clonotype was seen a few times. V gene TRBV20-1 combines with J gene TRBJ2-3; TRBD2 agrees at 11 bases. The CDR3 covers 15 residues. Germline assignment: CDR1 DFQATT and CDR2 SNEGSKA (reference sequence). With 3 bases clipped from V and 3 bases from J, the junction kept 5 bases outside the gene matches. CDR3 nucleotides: TGCAGTGCTAGGAATAGCGGGAGGGTGACAGATACGCAGTATTTT. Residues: CSARNSGRVTDTQYF.

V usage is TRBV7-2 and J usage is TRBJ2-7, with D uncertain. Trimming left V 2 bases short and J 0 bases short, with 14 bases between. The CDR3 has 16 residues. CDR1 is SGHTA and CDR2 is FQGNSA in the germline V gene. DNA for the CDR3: TGTGCCAGCAGCTTAATTTCCCAGTCAGCCTCCTACGAGCAGTACTTC. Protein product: CASSLISQSASYEQYF.

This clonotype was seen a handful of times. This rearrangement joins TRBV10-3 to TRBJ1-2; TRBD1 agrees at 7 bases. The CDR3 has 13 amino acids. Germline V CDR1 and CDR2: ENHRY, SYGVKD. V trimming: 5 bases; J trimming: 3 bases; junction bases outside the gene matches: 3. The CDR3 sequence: CAISLGGDYGYTF. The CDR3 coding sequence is TGTGCCATCAGTTTAGGGGGCGACTATGGCTACACCTTC.

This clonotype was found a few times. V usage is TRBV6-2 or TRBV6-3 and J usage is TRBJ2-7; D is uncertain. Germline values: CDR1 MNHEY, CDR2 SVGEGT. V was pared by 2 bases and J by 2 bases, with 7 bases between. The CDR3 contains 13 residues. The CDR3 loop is CASSYGRAYEQYF. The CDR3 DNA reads TGTGCCAGCAGTTACGGACGGGCCTACGAGCAGTACTTC.

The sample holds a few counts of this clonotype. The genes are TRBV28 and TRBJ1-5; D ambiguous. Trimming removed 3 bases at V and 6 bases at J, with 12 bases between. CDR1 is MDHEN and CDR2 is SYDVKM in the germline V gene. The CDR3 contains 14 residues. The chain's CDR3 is CASSFAVGSQPQHF. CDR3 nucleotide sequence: TGTGCCAGCAGTTTTGCAGTCGGGTCTCAGCCCCAGCATTTT.

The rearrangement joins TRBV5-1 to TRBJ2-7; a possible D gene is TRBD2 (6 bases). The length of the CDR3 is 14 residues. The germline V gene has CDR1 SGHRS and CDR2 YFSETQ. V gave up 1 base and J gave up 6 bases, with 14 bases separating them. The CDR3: CASSLSSTSGEQYF. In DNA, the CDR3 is TGCGCCAGCAGCTTGAGTTCGACTAGTGGCGAGCAGTACTTC.